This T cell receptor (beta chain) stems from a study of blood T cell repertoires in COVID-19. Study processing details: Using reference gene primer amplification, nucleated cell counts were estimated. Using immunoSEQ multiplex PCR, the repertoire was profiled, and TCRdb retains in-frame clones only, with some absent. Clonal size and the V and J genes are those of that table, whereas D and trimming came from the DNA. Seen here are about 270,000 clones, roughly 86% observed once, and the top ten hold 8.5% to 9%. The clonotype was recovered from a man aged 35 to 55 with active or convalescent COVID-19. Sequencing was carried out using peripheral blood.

CDR3 coding DNA: TGTGCCAGCAACGGGCAGACAGGAGGCTACACCTTC. It yields the protein CASNGQTGGYTF. The V gene is TRBV6-6, the J gene TRBJ1-2, with D possibly being TRBD1 (6 bases). CDR3 size: 12 residues. V was cut by 7 bases and J by 8 bases, with 14 bases left in between. Per germline, CDR1 MNHNY and CDR2 SVGAGI (reference sequence).